This TCR beta chain is drawn from a study of T-cell reconstitution after alpha-beta-depleted transplantation in children. This clonotype showed up just a few times. Unique molecular identifiers were incorporated when the TCRbeta library was constructed. Via MiXCR, TCRdb re-called the PCR reads, giving one row per CDR3 protein. The table records 250,000 to 400,000 distinct CDR3 sequences, 23% of them present only once. This TCR was sampled from a male patient aged 10 to 17 who had a stem cell transplant for acute lymphoblastic leukemia, so the T cells may come from the graft donor. Here the sequenced sample was PBMCs, mostly from graft donor cells, taken 180 days after TCRalphabeta/CD19-depleted stem cell transplant.

The CDR3 DNA reads as TGTGCCAGCAGCTTAGTAACCTTTTTAGGGGCAGGGCGGAACGAGCAGTACTTC. Encoded protein: CASSLVTFLGAGRNEQYF. The chain is built from TRBV7-8 and TRBJ2-7; perhaps TRBD1 as D (5 bases). The CDR3 spans 18 residues. CDR1 is SGHVS and CDR2 is FQNEAQ in the germline V gene. The ends were cut back, 1 base at V and 5 bases at J, with 24 bases in the middle.